Listed below are T cell receptor beta chains from one sample, sequenced in a study of cytomegalovirus exposure and HLA in healthy donors. Some clones are missing from TCRdb's copy, which holds only in-frame ones; the method was immunoSEQ multiplex PCR. The sample consists of about 250,000 clones, about 90% of them appearing once. Sample: PBMCs. Receptor source: a man younger than 35 in good health and CMV-seropositive. Both conserved end residues are part of each CDR3. D genes are given only for firm matches. Expanded clones are given a class, and other clones once, few, many or no size at all.

j_call: TRBJ2-7
clone_size: NA
v_call: TRBV28
d_call: NA
cdr3_nt: TGTGCCAGCAGTTTCTCTCGGACTCCGAAGATAACCTACGAGCAGTACTTC
cdr3_aa: CASSFSRTPKITYEQYF

j_call: TRBJ1-5
clone_size: once
v_call: TRBV25-1
d_call: NA
cdr3_nt: TGTGCCAGCAGTGGGCCAGGGCAACAGCCCCAGCATTTT
cdr3_aa: CASSGPGQQPQHF

j_call: TRBJ1-2
clone_size: NA
v_call: TRBV20-1
d_call: TRBD1
cdr3_nt: TGCAGTGCCGCTAGGAGGAGGGGGCCAACCTTC
cdr3_aa: CSAARRRGPTF

j_call: TRBJ2-1
clone_size: NA
v_call: TRBV11-3
d_call: TRBD2
cdr3_nt: TGTGCCAGCAGCTTAGGGGTAGCGGGAGACAATGAGCAGTTCTTC
cdr3_aa: CASSLGVAGDNEQFF

j_call: TRBJ2-3
clone_size: NA
v_call: TRBV5-1
d_call: TRBD1
cdr3_nt: TGCGCCAGCAGCCTGGACAGGATCACAGATACGCAGTATTTT
cdr3_aa: CASSLDRITDTQYF

j_call: TRBJ2-5
clone_size: NA
v_call: TRBV7-9
d_call: NA
cdr3_nt: TGTGCCAGCAGCTTTACACCGGGGCCGTCAACGGCCCAGTACTTC
cdr3_aa: CASSFTPGPSTAQYF

j_call: TRBJ1-3
clone_size: NA
v_call: TRBV4-2
d_call: NA
cdr3_nt: TGTGCCAGCAGCCCGACAAATACCCCCCTACAACAAGGAAACACCATATATTTT
cdr3_aa: CASSPTNTPLQQGNTIYF

j_call: TRBJ2-3
clone_size: NA
v_call: TRBV5-6
d_call: NA
cdr3_nt: TGTGCCAGCAGCTTGTCGCTTTTGTCAGATACGCAGTATTTT
cdr3_aa: CASSLSLLSDTQYF

j_call: TRBJ1-5
clone_size: NA
v_call: TRBV2
d_call: NA
cdr3_nt: TGTGCCAGCAGTGAAGGAGAGGGGATTCAGCCCCAGCATTTT
cdr3_aa: CASSEGEGIQPQHF

j_call: TRBJ2-6
clone_size: NA
v_call: TRBV2
d_call: TRBD1
cdr3_nt: TGTGCCAGCAGTGTGGGGCAGGGGGCGGCTGGGGCCAACGTCCTGACTTTC
cdr3_aa: CASSVGQGAAGANVLTF

j_call: TRBJ1-1
clone_size: NA
v_call: TRBV19
d_call: TRBD1
cdr3_nt: TGTGCCAGTAGTATTGGGACAGTGAACACTGAAGCTTTCTTT
cdr3_aa: CASSIGTVNTEAFF

j_call: TRBJ2-1
clone_size: NA
v_call: TRBV5-4
d_call: NA
cdr3_nt: TGTGCCAGCAGCTTGAACAGCCCGGGCAATGAGCAGTTCTTC
cdr3_aa: CASSLNSPGNEQFF

j_call: TRBJ2-1
clone_size: NA
v_call: TRBV2
d_call: NA
cdr3_nt: TGTGCCAGCAGTGCGGGAGTAAATGAGTTCTTC
cdr3_aa: CASSAGVNEFF

j_call: TRBJ2-7
clone_size: NA
v_call: TRBV6-6
d_call: NA
cdr3_nt: TGTGCCAGCAGCTCTCCCTACGAGCAGTACTTC
cdr3_aa: CASSSPYEQYF

j_call: TRBJ2-1
clone_size: few
v_call: TRBV29-1
d_call: NA
cdr3_nt: TGCAGCGTTGAATGGTCGAGCTCCTACAATGAGCAGTTCTTC
cdr3_aa: CSVEWSSSYNEQFF

j_call: TRBJ1-1
clone_size: NA
v_call: TRBV29-1
d_call: TRBD1
cdr3_nt: TGCAGCGTTACAGGGGGCGGCACTGAAGCTTTCTTT
cdr3_aa: CSVTGGGTEAFF

j_call: TRBJ1-1
clone_size: NA
v_call: TRBV2
d_call: TRBD1
cdr3_nt: TGTGCCAGCAGGGGGGACAGTTCTAACACTGAAGCTTTCTTT
cdr3_aa: CASRGDSSNTEAFF

j_call: TRBJ1-2
clone_size: NA
v_call: TRBV6-6
d_call: NA
cdr3_nt: TGTGCCAGCAGTTACTCGAGGGGCTACTATGGCTACACCTTC
cdr3_aa: CASSYSRGYYGYTF

j_call: TRBJ2-2
clone_size: NA
v_call: TRBV2
d_call: NA
cdr3_nt: TGTGCCAGCAGTGTGGCGGGACACACCGGGGAGCTGTTTTTT
cdr3_aa: CASSVAGHTGELFF

j_call: TRBJ2-2
clone_size: few
v_call: TRBV6-4
d_call: NA
cdr3_nt: TGTGCCAGCAGTGACTCGGGAACCGGGGAGCTGTTTTTT
cdr3_aa: CASSDSGTGELFF

j_call: TRBJ2-1
clone_size: NA
v_call: TRBV25-1
d_call: TRBD2
cdr3_nt: TGTGCCAGCAGCCCCACTAGCGGGGGGAGGAATGAGCAGTTCTTC
cdr3_aa: CASSPTSGGRNEQFF

j_call: TRBJ2-1
clone_size: NA
v_call: TRBV7-9
d_call: TRBD1
cdr3_nt: TGTGCCAGCAGCCCTCTGGACAGGGGAAATAGTGAGCAGTTCTTC
cdr3_aa: CASSPLDRGNSEQFF

j_call: TRBJ2-1
clone_size: NA
v_call: TRBV25-1
d_call: NA
cdr3_nt: TGTGCCAGCAGTGAAGGGGTAGTTTCAGGATACAATGAGCAGTTCTTC
cdr3_aa: CASSEGVVSGYNEQFF